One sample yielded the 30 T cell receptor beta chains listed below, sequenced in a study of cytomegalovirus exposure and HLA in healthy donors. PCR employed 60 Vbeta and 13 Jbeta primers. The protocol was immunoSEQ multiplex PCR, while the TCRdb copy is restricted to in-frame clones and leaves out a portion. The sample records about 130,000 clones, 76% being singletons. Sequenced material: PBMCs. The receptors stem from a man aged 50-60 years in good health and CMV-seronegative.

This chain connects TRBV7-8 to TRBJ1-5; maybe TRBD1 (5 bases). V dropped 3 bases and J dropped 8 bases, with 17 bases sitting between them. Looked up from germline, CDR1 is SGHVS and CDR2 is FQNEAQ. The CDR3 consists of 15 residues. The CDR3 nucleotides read TGTGCCAGCAGCTTGAAACGGACTGGGGGGGAGCCCCAGCATTTT. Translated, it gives CASSLKRTGGEPQHF.

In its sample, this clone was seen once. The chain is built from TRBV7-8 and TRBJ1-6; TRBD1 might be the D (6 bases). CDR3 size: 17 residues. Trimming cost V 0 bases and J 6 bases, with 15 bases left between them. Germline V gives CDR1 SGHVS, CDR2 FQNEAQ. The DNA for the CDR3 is TGTGCCAGCAGCTTAGCTGGGGGCGGCGGTTTTAATTCACCCCTCCACTTT. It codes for CASSLAGGGGFNSPLHF.

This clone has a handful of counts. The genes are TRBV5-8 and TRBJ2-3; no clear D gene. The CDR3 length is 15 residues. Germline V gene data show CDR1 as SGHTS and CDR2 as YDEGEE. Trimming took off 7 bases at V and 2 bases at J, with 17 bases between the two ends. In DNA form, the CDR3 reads TGTGCCAGCCCTGCGAGGCCGTTTAACACAGATACGCAGTATTTT. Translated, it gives CASPARPFNTDTQYF.

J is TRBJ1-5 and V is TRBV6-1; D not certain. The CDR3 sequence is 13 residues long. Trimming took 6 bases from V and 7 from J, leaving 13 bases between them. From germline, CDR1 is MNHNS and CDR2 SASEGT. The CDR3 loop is CASSASGWQPQHF. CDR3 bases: TGTGCCAGCAGCGCGTCGGGTTGGCAGCCCCAGCATTTT.

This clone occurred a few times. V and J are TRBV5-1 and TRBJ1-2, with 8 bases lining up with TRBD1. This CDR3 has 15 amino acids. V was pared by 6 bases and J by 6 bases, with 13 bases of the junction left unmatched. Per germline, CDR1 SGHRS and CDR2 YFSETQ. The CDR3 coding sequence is TGCGCCAGCATCACTAGCCCGACAGGGGTTGATGGCTACACCTTC. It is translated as CASITSPTGVDGYTF.

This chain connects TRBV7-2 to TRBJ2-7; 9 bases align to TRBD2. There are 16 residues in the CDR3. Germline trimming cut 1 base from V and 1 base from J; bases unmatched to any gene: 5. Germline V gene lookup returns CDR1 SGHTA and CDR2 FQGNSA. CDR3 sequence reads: CASSLGPSGESYEQYF. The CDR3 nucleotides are TGTGCCAGCAGCTTAGGGCCTAGCGGGGAGTCCTACGAGCAGTACTTC.

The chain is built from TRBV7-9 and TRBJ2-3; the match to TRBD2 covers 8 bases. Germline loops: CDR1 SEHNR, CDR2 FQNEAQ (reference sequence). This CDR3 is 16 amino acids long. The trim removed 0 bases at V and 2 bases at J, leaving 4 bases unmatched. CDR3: CASSLAGGGPTDTQYF. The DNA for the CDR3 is TGTGCCAGCAGCTTAGCTGGCGGGGGGCCCACAGATACGCAGTATTTT.

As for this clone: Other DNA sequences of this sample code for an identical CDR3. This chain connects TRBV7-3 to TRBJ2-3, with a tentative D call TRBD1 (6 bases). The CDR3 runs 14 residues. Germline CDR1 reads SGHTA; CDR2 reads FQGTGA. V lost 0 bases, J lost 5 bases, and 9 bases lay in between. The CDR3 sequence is CASSLTGAKDTQYF. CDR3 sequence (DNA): TGTGCCAGCAGCTTAACGGGGGCCAAAGATACGCAGTATTTT.

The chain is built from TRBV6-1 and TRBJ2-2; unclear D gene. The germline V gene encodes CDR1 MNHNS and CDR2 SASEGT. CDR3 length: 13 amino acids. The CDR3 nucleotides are TGTGCTGCCAGACTCGGTTTCACCGGGGAGCTGTTTTTT. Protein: CAARLGFTGELFF.

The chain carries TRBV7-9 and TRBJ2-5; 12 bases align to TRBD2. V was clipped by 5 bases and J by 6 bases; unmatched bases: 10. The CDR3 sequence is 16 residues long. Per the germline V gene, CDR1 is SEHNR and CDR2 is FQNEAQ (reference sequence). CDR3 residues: CASSQPSGGVFKTQYF. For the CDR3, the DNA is TGTGCCAGCAGCCAACCTAGCGGGGGGGTCTTTAAGACCCAGTACTTC.

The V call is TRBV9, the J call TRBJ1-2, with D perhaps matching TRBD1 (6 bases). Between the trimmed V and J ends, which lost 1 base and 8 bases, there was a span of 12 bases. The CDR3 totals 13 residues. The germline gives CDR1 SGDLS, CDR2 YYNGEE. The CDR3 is CASSVQGLSGYTF. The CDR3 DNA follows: TGTGCCAGCAGCGTACAGGGGCTGTCCGGCTACACCTTC. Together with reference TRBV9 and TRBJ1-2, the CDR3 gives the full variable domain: DSGVTQTPKHLITATGQRVTLRCSPRSGDLSVYWYQQSLDQGLQFLIQYYNGEERAKGNILERFSAQQFPDLHSELNLSSLELGDSALYFCASSVQGLSGYTFGSGTRLTVV.

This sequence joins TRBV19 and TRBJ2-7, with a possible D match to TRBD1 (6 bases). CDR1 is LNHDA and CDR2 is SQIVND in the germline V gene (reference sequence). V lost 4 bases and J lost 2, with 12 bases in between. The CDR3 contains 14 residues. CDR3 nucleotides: TGTGCCAGTAGTAACCGGGACATACCCTACGAGCAGTACTTC. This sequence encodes CASSNRDIPYEQYF.

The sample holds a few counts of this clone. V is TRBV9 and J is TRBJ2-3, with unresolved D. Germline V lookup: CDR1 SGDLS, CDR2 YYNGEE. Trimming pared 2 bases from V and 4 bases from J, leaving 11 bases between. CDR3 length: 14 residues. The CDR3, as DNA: TGTGCCAGCAGCGTGGGTACCGACTCAGATACGCAGTATTTT. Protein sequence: CASSVGTDSDTQYF.

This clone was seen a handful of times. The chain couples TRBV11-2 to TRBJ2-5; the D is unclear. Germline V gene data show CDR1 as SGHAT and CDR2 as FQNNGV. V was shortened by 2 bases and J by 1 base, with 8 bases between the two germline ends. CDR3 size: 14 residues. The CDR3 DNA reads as TGTGCCAGCAGCTTATGGTCCGGCCAAGAGACCCAGTACTTC. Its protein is CASSLWSGQETQYF.

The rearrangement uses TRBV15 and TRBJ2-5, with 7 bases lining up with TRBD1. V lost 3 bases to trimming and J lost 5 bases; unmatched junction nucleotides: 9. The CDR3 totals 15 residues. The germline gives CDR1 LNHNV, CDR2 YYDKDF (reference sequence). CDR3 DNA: TGTGCCACCAGCAGGGATCGAGGGGGCTTCGAGACCCAGTACTTC. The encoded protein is CATSRDRGGFETQYF.

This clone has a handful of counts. CDR3 bases: TGTGCCAGCACCCTCCTGGGACAGAGAGGAGAAAAACTGTTTTTT. Amino acid sequence: CASTLLGQRGEKLFF. This chain uses TRBV7-8 with TRBJ1-4, with TRBD1 matching 7 bases. V trimming: 7 bases; J trimming: 8 bases; junction bases outside the gene matches: 13. This CDR3 spans 15 amino acids. Germline CDR1 reads SGHVS; CDR2 reads FQNEAQ.

CDR3 protein: CASSLQDRRYNQPQHF. CDR3 coding DNA: TGTGCCAGCAGCTTACAGGACAGAAGATACAATCAGCCCCAGCATTTT. This sequence joins TRBV11-1 and TRBJ1-5, with TRBD1 as a possible D gene (6 bases). There are 16 residues in the CDR3. V was clipped by 2 bases and J by 3 bases, with 14 bases between them. Per the germline V gene, CDR1 is SGHAT and CDR2 is FQDESV (reference sequence).

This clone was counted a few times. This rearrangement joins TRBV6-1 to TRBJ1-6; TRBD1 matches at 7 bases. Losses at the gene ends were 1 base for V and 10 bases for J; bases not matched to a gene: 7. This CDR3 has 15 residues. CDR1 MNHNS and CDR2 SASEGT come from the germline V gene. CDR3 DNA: TGTGCCAGCAGTGAAGTTACAGGGGAGGACTCACCCCTCCACTTT. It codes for CASSEVTGEDSPLHF.

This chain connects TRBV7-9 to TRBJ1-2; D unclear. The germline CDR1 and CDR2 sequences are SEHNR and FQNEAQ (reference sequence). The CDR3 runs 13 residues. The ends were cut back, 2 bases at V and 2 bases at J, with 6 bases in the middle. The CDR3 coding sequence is TGTGCCAGCAGCTTACACGGGAACTATGGCTACACCTTC. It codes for CASSLHGNYGYTF. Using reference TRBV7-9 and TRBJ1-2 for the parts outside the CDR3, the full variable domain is DTGVSQNPRHKITKRGQNVTFRCDPISEHNRLYWYRQTLGQGPEFLTYFQNEAQLEKSRLLSDRFSAERPKGSFSTLEIQRTEQGDSAMYLCASSLHGNYGYTFGSGTRLTVV.

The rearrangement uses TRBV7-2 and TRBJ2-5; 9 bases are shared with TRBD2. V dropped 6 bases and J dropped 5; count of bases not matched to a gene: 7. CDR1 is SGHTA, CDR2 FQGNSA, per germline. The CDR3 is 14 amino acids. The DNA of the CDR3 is TGTGCCAGCAGGACCGCGGGGGGGCGGGAGACCCAGTACTTC. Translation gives CASRTAGGRETQYF.

The CDR3 nucleotides are TGTGCCAGCAGCGTCACGACAGGGAAGATCCATGGCTACACCTTC. Its protein product is CASSVTTGKIHGYTF. The V gene is TRBV9, the J gene TRBJ1-2; 7 bases are a match to TRBD1. The CDR3 is 15 residues long. Per germline, CDR1 SGDLS and CDR2 YYNGEE. V trimming: 2 bases; J trimming: 6 bases; junction bases outside the gene matches: 10.

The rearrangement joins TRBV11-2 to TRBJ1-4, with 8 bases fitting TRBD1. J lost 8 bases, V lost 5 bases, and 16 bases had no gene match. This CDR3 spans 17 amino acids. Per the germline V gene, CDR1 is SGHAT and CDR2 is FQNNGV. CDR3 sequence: CASSPRKSRGRGEKLFF. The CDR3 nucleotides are TGTGCCAGCAGCCCCCGCAAGTCCAGGGGGCGGGGGGAAAAACTGTTTTTT.

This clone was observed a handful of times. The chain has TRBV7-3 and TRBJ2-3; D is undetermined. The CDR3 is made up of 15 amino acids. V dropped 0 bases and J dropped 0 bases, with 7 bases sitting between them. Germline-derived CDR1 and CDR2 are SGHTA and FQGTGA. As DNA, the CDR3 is TGTGCCAGCAGCTTAACGTCGTCTAGCACAGATACGCAGTATTTT. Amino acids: CASSLTSSSTDTQYF.

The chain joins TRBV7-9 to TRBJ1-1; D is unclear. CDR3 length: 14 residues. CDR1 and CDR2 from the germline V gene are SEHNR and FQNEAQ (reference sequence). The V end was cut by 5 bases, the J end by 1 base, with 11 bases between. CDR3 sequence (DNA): TGTGCCAGCAGCCCGTTTACAGAGAACACTGAAGCTTTCTTT. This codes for CASSPFTENTEAFF.

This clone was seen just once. CDR3 in amino acids: CASNRGSTDTQYF. DNA for the CDR3: TGTGCCAGCAATCGGGGGAGCACAGATACGCAGTATTTT. V and J are TRBV2 and TRBJ2-3; D may be TRBD2 (6 bases). V was trimmed by 7 bases and J by 0 bases, leaving 8 bases between them. This CDR3 is 13 amino acids long. Germline CDR1 reads SNHLY; CDR2 reads FYNNEI.

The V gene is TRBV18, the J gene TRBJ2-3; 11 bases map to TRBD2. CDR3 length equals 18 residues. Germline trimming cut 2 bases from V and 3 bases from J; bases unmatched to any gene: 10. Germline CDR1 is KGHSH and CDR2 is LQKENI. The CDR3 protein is CASSPKDPSGGLTDTQYF. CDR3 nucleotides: TGTGCCAGCTCACCAAAGGATCCTAGCGGGGGGTTGACAGATACGCAGTATTTT.

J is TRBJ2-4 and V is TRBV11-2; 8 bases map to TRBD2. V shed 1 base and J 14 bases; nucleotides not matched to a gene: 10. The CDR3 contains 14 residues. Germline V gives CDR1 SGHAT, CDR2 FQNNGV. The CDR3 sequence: CASSLVPGGPGEYF. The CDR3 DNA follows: TGTGCCAGCAGCTTAGTGCCGGGGGGGCCTGGGGAGTACTTC.

The CDR3 region is CASSRDRGRIYEQYF. The CDR3 DNA follows: TGTGCCAGCAGCAGGGACAGGGGGCGAATATACGAGCAGTACTTC. The rearrangement links TRBV11-2 to TRBJ2-7; 12 bases fit TRBD1. The germline CDR1 and CDR2 sequences are SGHAT and FQNNGV. After removal of 5 bases from V and 4 bases from J, the junction contained 6 bases not matched to a gene. The CDR3 sequence is 15 residues long.

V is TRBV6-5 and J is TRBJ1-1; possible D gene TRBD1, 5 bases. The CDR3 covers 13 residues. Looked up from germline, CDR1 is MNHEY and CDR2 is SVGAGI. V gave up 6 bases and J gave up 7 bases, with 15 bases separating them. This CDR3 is CASRGAGGGEAFF. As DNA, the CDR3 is TGTGCCAGCAGAGGGGCGGGGGGAGGTGAAGCTTTCTTT.

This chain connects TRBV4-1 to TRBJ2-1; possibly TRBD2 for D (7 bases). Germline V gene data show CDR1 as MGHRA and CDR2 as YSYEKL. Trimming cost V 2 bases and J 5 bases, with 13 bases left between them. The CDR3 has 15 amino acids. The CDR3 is CASSQHQGTNNEQFF. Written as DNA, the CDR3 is TGCGCCAGCAGCCAACACCAGGGGACTAACAATGAGCAGTTCTTC.